This T cell receptor (beta chain) was recorded in a study of T-cell reconstitution after alpha-beta-depleted transplantation in children. The V gene lost 0 bases and the J gene lost 0 bases, with 7 bases spanning the gap. Germline-derived CDR1 and CDR2 are SGHRS and YFSETQ. The CDR3 has 15 amino acids. To note about this clonotype: This may come from a read error, since a much larger clone is one base off. This is likely a read error, given that the CDR3 carries no conserved phenylalanine or tryptophan at its end.

The TCRbeta library incorporated unique molecular identifiers. TCRdb re-called the PCR reads through MiXCR, storing one row per CDR3 protein. Among 380,000 or so distinct CDR3 sequences listed, more than 10% were seen once. This TCR was recovered from a human donor who donated a stem cell graft to a child with Fanconi anemia. The sample was PBMCs, taken from the stem cell graft. This rearrangement joins TRBV5-1 to TRBJ1-5; D call uncertain. As DNA, the CDR3 is TGCGCCAGCAGCTTGGTGGGTAATAGCAATCAGCCCCAGCATTAT. It specifies CASSLVGNSNQPQHY.